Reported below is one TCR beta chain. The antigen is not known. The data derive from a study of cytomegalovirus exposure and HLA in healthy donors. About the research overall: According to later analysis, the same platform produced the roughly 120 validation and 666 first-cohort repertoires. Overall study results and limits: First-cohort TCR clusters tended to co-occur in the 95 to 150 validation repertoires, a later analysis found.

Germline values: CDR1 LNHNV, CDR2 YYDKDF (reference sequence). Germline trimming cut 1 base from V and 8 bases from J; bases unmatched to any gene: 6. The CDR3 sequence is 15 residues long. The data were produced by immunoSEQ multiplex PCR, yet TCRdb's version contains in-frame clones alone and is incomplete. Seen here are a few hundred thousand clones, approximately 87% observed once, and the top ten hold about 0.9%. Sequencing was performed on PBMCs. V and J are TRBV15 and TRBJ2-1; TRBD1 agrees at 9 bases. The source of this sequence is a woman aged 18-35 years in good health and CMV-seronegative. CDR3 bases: TGTGCCACCAGCAGAGTCGACAGGGGGTCAGATGAGCAGTTCTTC. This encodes CATSRVDRGSDEQFF.